This entry describes one T cell receptor (beta chain). Its antigen is still unknown. The sample comes from a study of radiotherapy plus CTLA-4 blockade in lung cancer. Study results and limitations: TCR clones originating in tumors grew in number in blood after radiotherapy plus ipilimumab. According to reports, early shifts in blood T cell clones, alongside interferon-beta, forecast response most accurately.

CDR1 SQVTM and CDR2 ANQGSEA come from the germline V gene. This CDR3 has 14 residues. With 5 bases removed from V and 6 bases from J, the gap between germline ends came to 20 bases. Clones were read by immunoSEQ multiplex PCR, and TCRdb kept only the in-frame ones, dropping some. There are tens of thousands of clones in the sample; over 65% occur only once, and less than 7.5% lies in the top ten. This clonotype was obtained from a human donor with non-small cell lung cancer who had a complete response to radiotherapy plus ipilimumab. The chain combines TRBV29-1 with TRBJ2-7; a possible D gene is TRBD2 (5 bases). Material: peripheral blood, obtained from a patient treated with radiotherapy plus ipilimumab. The CDR3 DNA reads TGCAGCGTTATCAGCATCGGGAAGGTTGGCGAGCAGTACTTC. It is translated as CSVISIGKVGEQYF.